The rows below give T cell receptor beta chains drawn from one sample of a study of T cell changes during pregnancy in multiple sclerosis. The table came from immunoSEQ multiplex PCR; TCRdb's copy has only in-frame clones and leaves some out. The repertoire holds roughly 84,000 clones, about 94% seen once, with 1.2% to 1.5% in the top ten. The source was peripheral blood, collected in the third trimester of pregnancy. Receptors were obtained from a female donor in good health, enrolled as a control in a pregnancy study. The CDR3 runs from the conserved cysteine through the conserved F or W. D genes are given only for firm matches.

V: TRBV6-1
D: -
J: TRBJ2-7
CDR3: CASSEAKGKYF
DNA: TGTGCCAGCAGTGAAGCCAAGGGGAAGTACTTC

V: TRBV2
D: -
J: TRBJ1-2
CDR3: CASSTDSYGYTF
DNA: TGTGCCAGCAGTACGGACAGCTATGGCTACACCTTC

V: TRBV19
D: TRBD2
J: TRBJ2-7
CDR3: CASSGLAGYEQYF
DNA: TGTGCCAGTAGTGGACTAGCGGGATACGAGCAGTACTTC

V: TRBV4-1
D: -
J: TRBJ2-7
CDR3: CASSRSAAGSYEQYF
DNA: TGCGCCAGCAGCCGAAGTGCCGCGGGCTCCTACGAGCAGTACTTC

V: TRBV28
D: TRBD1
J: TRBJ2-3
CDR3: CASSLPGGQSTDTQYF
DNA: TGTGCCAGCAGTTTACCAGGGGGACAAAGCACAGATACGCAGTATTTT

V: TRBV6-5
D: -
J: TRBJ2-1
CDR3: CASSSPGYNEQFF
DNA: TGTGCCAGCAGTTCTCCAGGGTACAATGAGCAGTTCTTC

V: TRBV5-4
D: TRBD2
J: TRBJ2-7
CDR3: CASSLSGRADEQYF
DNA: TGTGCCAGCAGCTTGAGCGGGAGGGCCGACGAGCAGTACTTC

V: TRBV5-1
D: -
J: TRBJ2-1
CDR3: CASSLGQASYNEQFF
DNA: TGCGCCAGCAGCTTGGGTCAGGCCTCATACAATGAGCAGTTCTTC

V: TRBV5-1
D: -
J: TRBJ2-1
CDR3: CASSPSGARGYNEQFF
DNA: TGCGCCAGCAGCCCGTCAGGTGCCCGCGGGTACAATGAGCAGTTCTTC

V: TRBV2
D: TRBD2
J: TRBJ2-1
CDR3: CASSEVGLAGGPSSYNEQFF
DNA: TGTGCCAGCAGTGAAGTCGGACTAGCGGGAGGCCCTAGCTCCTACAATGAGCAGTTCTTC

V: TRBV4-1
D: -
J: TRBJ1-1
CDR3: CASSQVYSPNTEAFF
DNA: TGCGCCAGCAGCCAAGTCTACAGTCCGAACACTGAAGCTTTCTTT